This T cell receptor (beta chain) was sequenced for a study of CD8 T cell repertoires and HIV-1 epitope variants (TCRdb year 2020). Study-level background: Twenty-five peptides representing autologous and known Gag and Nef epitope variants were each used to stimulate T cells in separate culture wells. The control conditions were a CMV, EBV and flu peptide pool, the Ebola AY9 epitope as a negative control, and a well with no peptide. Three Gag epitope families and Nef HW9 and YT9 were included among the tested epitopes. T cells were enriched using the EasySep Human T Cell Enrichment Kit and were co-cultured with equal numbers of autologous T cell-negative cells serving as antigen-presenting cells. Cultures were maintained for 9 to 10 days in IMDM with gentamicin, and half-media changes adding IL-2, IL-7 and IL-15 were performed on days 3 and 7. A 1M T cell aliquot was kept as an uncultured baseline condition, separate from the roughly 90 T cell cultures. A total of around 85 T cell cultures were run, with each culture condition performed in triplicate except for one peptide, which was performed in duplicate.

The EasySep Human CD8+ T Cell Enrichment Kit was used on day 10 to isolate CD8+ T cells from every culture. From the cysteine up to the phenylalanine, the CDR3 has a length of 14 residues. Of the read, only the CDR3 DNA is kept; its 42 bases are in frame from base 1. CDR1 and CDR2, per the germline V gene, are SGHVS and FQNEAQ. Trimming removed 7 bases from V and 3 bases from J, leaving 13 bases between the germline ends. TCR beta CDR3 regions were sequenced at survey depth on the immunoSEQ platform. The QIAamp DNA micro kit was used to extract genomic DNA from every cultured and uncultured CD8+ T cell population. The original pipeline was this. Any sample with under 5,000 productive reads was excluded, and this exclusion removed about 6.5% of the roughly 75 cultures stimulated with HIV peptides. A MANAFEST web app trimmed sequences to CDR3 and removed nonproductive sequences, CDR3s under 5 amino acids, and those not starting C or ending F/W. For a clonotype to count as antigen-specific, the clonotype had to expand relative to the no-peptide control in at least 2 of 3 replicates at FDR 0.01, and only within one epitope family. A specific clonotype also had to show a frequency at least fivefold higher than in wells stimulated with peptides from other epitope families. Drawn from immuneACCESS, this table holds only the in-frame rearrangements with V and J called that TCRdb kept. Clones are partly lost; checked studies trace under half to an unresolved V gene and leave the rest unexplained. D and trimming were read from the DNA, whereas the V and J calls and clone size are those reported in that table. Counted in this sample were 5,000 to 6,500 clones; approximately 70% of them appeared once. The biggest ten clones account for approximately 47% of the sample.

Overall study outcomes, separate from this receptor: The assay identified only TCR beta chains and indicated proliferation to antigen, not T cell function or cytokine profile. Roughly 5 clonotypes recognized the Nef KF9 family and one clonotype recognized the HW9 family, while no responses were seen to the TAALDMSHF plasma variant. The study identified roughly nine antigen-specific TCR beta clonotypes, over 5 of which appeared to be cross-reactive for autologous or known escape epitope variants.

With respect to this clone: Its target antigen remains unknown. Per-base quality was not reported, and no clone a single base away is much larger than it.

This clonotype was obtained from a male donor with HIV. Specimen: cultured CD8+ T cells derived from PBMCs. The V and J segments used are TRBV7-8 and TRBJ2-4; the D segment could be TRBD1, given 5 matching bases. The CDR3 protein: CASKPGLGKNIQYF. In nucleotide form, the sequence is TGTGCCAGCAAACCAGGGTTAGGCAAAAACATTCAGTACTTC.